This T cell receptor (beta chain) was profiled in a study of blood T cell repertoires in COVID-19. Data came from immunoSEQ multiplex PCR; TCRdb stores just in-frame clones and leaves some out. The repertoire holds 140,000 to 150,000 clones, around 89% seen once, with around 2.9% in the top ten. Germline CDR1 and CDR2: MNHEY and SVGAGI. The CDR3 is made up of 13 amino acids. V gave up 6 bases and J gave up 0 bases, with 9 bases separating them. V usage is TRBV6-5 and J usage is TRBJ2-7; D might be TRBD1 (6 bases). The sequence derives from a man aged 55 to 70 with active or convalescent COVID-19. Sample: peripheral blood. CDR3 loop: CASSRGHSYEQYF. The DNA of the CDR3 is TGTGCCAGCAGCAGGGGCCACTCCTACGAGCAGTACTTC.